The clone carrying this TCR beta chain has only a few counts. Its specificity is not known. This sample is drawn from a study of beta chain features in type 1 diabetes. Study at large: All samples yielded 85 million to 130 million examined sorted cells. Study findings and constraints: Among patients, naive, central memory and Treg TCRB repertoires appeared more similar than among healthy donors.

The CDR3 consists of 15 residues. From germline, CDR1 is SEHNR and CDR2 FQNEAQ (reference sequence). Losses at the gene ends were 4 bases for V and 4 bases for J; bases not matched to a gene: 7. The authors reverse transcribed all of the isolated RNA, so sequencing captured expressed TCRB transcripts. Sequencing was performed with immunoSEQ multiplex PCR; in TCRdb, only in-frame clones are kept and a portion is missing. The repertoire holds some 360,000 clones, with about 20% as singletons. The sample consisted of naive CD4+ T cells from blood. V is TRBV7-9 and J is TRBJ2-3; 8 nucleotides align to TRBD2. The clonotype was recovered from a woman aged 18-29 years in good health. The CDR3 DNA follows: TGTGCCAGCAGCTGGAAAGCGGGGGAGGCAGATACGCAGTATTTT. Its protein product is CASSWKAGEADTQYF.